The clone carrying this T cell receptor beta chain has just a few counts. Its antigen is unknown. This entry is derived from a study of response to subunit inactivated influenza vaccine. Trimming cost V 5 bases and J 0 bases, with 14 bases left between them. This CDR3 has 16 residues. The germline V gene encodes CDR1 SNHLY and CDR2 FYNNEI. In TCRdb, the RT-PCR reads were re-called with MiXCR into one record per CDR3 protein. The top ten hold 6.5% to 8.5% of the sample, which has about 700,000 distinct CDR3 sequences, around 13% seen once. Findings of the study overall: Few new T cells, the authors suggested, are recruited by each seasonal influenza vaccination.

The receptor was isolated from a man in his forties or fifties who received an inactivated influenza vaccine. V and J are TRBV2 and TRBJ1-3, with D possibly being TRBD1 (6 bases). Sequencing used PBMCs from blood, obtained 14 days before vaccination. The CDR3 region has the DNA TGTGCCAGCAGTACAGACAGGCCTGCCTCTGGAAACACCATATATTTT. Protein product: CASSTDRPASGNTIYF. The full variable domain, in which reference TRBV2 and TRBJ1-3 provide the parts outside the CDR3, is EPEVTQTPSHQVTQMGQEVILRCVPISNHLYFYWYRQILGQKVEFLVSFYNNEISEKSEIFDDQFSVERPDGSNFTLKIRSTKLEDSAMYFCASSTDRPASGNTIYFGEGSWLTVV.